This is a list of T cell receptor beta chains from one sample in a study of beta chain features in type 1 diabetes. Produced via immunoSEQ multiplex PCR; TCRdb's table is partial and in-frame only. There are about 230,000 clones in the sample; 9.6% occur only once, and just under 0.035% lies in the top ten. Material: naive CD4+ T cells from blood. The receptors shown here come from a woman younger than 30 in good health. Each CDR3 is given with its conserved first and last residue. The D gene is left open where the match is weak. Expanded clones get a size class; other rows say once, few or many, or leave the size out.

clone_size	d_call	v_call	j_call	cdr3_nt	cdr3_aa
.	.	TRBV6-5	TRBJ2-6	TGTGCCAGCAGTTACGCGACGGGTACCAACGTCCTGACTTTC	CASSYATGTNVLTF
.	.	TRBV25-1	TRBJ2-2	TGTGCCAGCAGTGAATTCGCGGGCCGGGGCACCGGGGAGCTGTTTTTT	CASSEFAGRGTGELFF
.	TRBD2	TRBV9	TRBJ2-7	TGTGCCAGCAGTTACGGACTAGCGGGATCCTACGAGCAGTACTTC	CASSYGLAGSYEQYF
.	.	TRBV6-5	TRBJ2-3	TGTGCCAGCAGACAGACAGGCACAGATACGCAGTATTTT	CASRQTGTDTQYF
.	.	TRBV6-5	TRBJ2-6	TGTGCCAGCAGCCCGGTCTCTGGGGCCAACGTCCTGACTTTC	CASSPVSGANVLTF
few	.	TRBV4-1	TRBJ2-4	TGCGCCAGCAGCCATCTTCGTCTGGACAGCAACATTCAGTACTTC	CASSHLRLDSNIQYF
many	.	TRBV7-9	TRBJ2-5	TGTGCCAGCAGCCGGGGAACTCCGGAGACCCAGTACTTC	CASSRGTPETQYF
few	TRBD1	TRBV30	TRBJ2-6	TGTGCCTGGGCCGGGACAGGAGTAACTGGGGCCAACGTCCTGACTTTC	CAWAGTGVTGANVLTF
.	TRBD2	TRBV30	TRBJ2-5	TGTGCCTGGAGCCGCGGGGGTGCGGGAGAGACCCAGTACTTC	CAWSRGGAGETQYF
few	TRBD1	TRBV7-6	TRBJ1-3	TGTGCCAGCAGCTCGGGACAGGGAGTCTCTGGAAACACCATATATTTT	CASSSGQGVSGNTIYF
few	.	TRBV5-1	TRBJ2-3	TGCGCCAGCAGACAGGGAGTAAGCACAGATACGCAGTATTTT	CASRQGVSTDTQYF
few	TRBD2	TRBV25-1	TRBJ2-3	TGTGCCAGCAGTGAATCTCGCCGGGAGGCAGATACGCAGTATTTT	CASSESRREADTQYF
.	.	TRBV6-1	TRBJ1-5	TGTGCCAGCAGTGAAGCGCCAGGGAGGATCAGCAATCAGCCCCAGCATTTT	CASSEAPGRISNQPQHF